The 22 T cell receptor beta chains below come from one sample, sequenced in a study of CD8 T cells in Susac syndrome. Random hexamers were used to reverse transcribe roughly 0.5 to 1 ug of RNA. TCRdb reanalysed the immunoSEQ multiplex PCR reads using MiXCR and keeps one entry per CDR3 protein. The data hold 400,000 to 550,000 distinct CDR3 sequences, with roughly 85% observed a single time. The sequenced sample was CD8+ T cells from PBMCs. These receptors all stem from a human donor with multiple sclerosis.

This clonotype was counted a few times. The gene calls are TRBV6-5 and TRBJ1-2; 8 nucleotides line up with TRBD1. There are 12 residues in the CDR3. The germline gives CDR1 MNHEY, CDR2 SVGAGI. J gave up 8 bases and V 5 bases, and 4 bases lay outside the gene matches. The CDR3 DNA follows: TGTGCCAGCAGTCAGACAGGGGTAGGCTACACCTTC. Translated: CASSQTGVGYTF.

This chain uses TRBV20-1 with TRBJ2-1, with 11 bases fitting TRBD2. Trimming at V came to 5 bases and at J to 0 bases, leaving 6 bases not matched to a gene. This CDR3 spans 16 amino acids. Germline assignment: CDR1 DFQATT and CDR2 SNEGSKA (reference sequence). The CDR3 DNA is TGCAGTGCTGCTGGGACTAGCGGACGCTCCTACAATGAGCAGTTCTTC. It translates to CSAAGTSGRSYNEQFF.

The gene calls are TRBV28 and TRBJ1-1, with 7 bases matching TRBD1. Germline loops: CDR1 MDHEN, CDR2 SYDVKM. The CDR3 extends over 15 amino acids. The ends lost 0 bases at V and 3 bases at J; junction bases unmatched: 4. This CDR3 is CASSLWAGGDTEAFF. In nucleotides, the CDR3 is TGTGCCAGCAGTTTATGGGCAGGGGGGGACACTGAAGCTTTCTTT.

The chain has TRBV19 and TRBJ2-7, with 9 bases lining up with TRBD2. This CDR3 contains 17 residues. Germline V gene lookup returns CDR1 LNHDA and CDR2 SQIVND (reference sequence). The ends lost 2 bases at V and 2 bases at J; junction bases unmatched: 10. CDR3 bases: TGTGCCAGTAGTATAACTCTTACGGCTAGCGGGACCTACGAGCAGTACTTC. This sequence encodes CASSITLTASGTYEQYF.

V gene TRBV12-3 or TRBV12-4 combines with J gene TRBJ2-6, with a possible D match to TRBD1 (6 bases). This CDR3 is built from 13 residues. Between the trimmed V and J ends, which lost 4 bases and 10 bases, there was a span of 11 bases. The CDR3 bases are TGTGCCAGCAGTTCCACAGGGAATAACGTCCTGACTTTC. This codes for CASSSTGNNVLTF.

The rearrangement links TRBV4-1 to TRBJ2-3; D not certain. Trimming shortened V by 6 bases and J by 2 bases, and 15 bases separated the two germline ends. The CDR3 runs to 15 residues. CDR1 and CDR2 from the germline V gene are MGHRA and YSYEKL. The CDR3 reads CASRPRLMNTDTQYF. As DNA, the CDR3 is TGCGCCAGCAGGCCACGCTTGATGAACACAGATACGCAGTATTTT.

V and J are TRBV20-1 and TRBJ2-1; 10 bases line up with TRBD2. Per germline, CDR1 DFQATT and CDR2 SNEGSKA (reference sequence). The length of the CDR3 is 16 residues. The junction had 7 bases not matched to a gene; V was cut back by 5 bases and J by 0 bases. CDR3 loop: CSAVGTSVSSYNEQFF. In DNA, the CDR3 is TGCAGTGCTGTCGGGACTAGCGTGTCCTCCTACAATGAGCAGTTCTTC.

The J gene is TRBJ2-2, the V gene TRBV5-1, with TRBD1 matching 12 bases. V lost 0 bases, J lost 6 bases, and 6 bases stayed unmatched. Germline V lookup: CDR1 SGHRS, CDR2 YFSETQ. The CDR3 contains 17 residues. The CDR3 DNA sequence: TGCGCCAGCAGCTTGGCCGTGGGACAGGGGGCCGCCGGGGAGCTGTTTTTT. Encoded protein: CASSLAVGQGAAGELFF.

This clonotype was observed a handful of times. The V call is TRBV11-2, the J call TRBJ2-7; the match to TRBD1 covers 11 bases. The CDR3 covers 14 residues. CDR1 is SGHAT and CDR2 is FQNNGV in the germline V gene. V lost 1 base, J lost 6 bases, and 2 bases stayed unmatched. The CDR3 reads CASSLGTGGFEQYF. CDR3 sequence (DNA): TGTGCCAGCAGCTTAGGGACAGGGGGCTTCGAGCAGTACTTC.

Notes on this clonotype: Its ends do not fully match the called genes, so a read error is possible. The V call is TRBV25-1, the J call TRBJ2-1, with D uncertain. The CDR3 loop spans 12 amino acids. Germline CDR1 reads MGHDK; CDR2 reads SYGVNS. CDR3 in DNA: TGTGCCACCAGTGAAAGTCCCGGTGAGCAGTTCTTC. This translates into CATSESPGEQFF.

The chain has TRBV7-9 and TRBJ2-1; 8 nucleotides line up with TRBD1. V shed 5 bases, J shed 4 bases, and the junction held 10 bases outside the gene matches. Germline CDR1 is SEHNR and CDR2 is FQNEAQ (reference sequence). The CDR3 covers 16 residues. CDR3 sequence reads: CASSPGTGENYNEQFF. The CDR3 coding sequence is TGTGCCAGCAGCCCCGGGACAGGCGAGAATTACAATGAGCAGTTCTTC.

This clonotype was recorded once. The V gene is TRBV12-3 or TRBV12-4, the J gene TRBJ2-1; 7 positions match TRBD2. With 3 bases clipped from V and 10 bases from J, the junction kept 3 bases outside the gene matches. This CDR3 spans 12 amino acids. The CDR3 sequence is CASSFGGSEQFF. The DNA of the CDR3 is TGTGCCAGCAGTTTCGGGGGGAGCGAGCAGTTCTTC.

The rearrangement uses TRBV6-1 and TRBJ1-1, with D tentatively TRBD1 (5 bases). The germline gives CDR1 MNHNS, CDR2 SASEGT. V was shortened by 6 bases and J by 4 bases, with 12 bases between the two germline ends. This CDR3 has 13 residues. CDR3 sequence reads: CASSGRAGTEAFF. The CDR3 nucleotides read TGTGCCAGCAGCGGCAGGGCCGGCACTGAAGCTTTCTTT.

This clonotype was detected only once. The gene calls are TRBV7-6 and TRBJ2-1; maybe TRBD2 (6 bases). Germline-derived CDR1 and CDR2 are SGHVS and FNYEAQ. CDR3 length: 15 residues. V shed 7 bases and J shed 0 bases, with 13 bases lying between them. CDR3 DNA: TGTGCCAGCACCAAAGGAGGGAACTCCTACAATGAGCAGTTCTTC. Translating gives CASTKGGNSYNEQFF.

This chain uses TRBV11-2 with TRBJ2-1; D perhaps matches TRBD1 (6 bases). The ends were cut back, 5 bases at V and 8 bases at J, with 22 bases in the middle. CDR3 length equals 16 residues. CDR1 is SGHAT and CDR2 is FQNNGV in the germline V gene. Here the CDR3 DNA reads TGTGCCAGCAGCCCCAGGGTGCAGGGGATCATCGATGAGCAGTTCTTC. Translated, it gives CASSPRVQGIIDEQFF.

For the CDR3, the DNA is TGTGCCAGCAGTCCCGACCCTGGGGATCAGCCCCAGCATTTT. This sequence encodes CASSPDPGDQPQHF. The chain couples TRBV2 to TRBJ1-5, with D hard to call. The CDR3 loop spans 14 amino acids. V lost 5 bases and J 5 bases, leaving 13 bases between the germline ends. Germline lookup yields CDR1 SNHLY and CDR2 FYNNEI.

The V gene is TRBV2, the J gene TRBJ2-5, with D perhaps matching TRBD1 (6 bases). Germline CDR1 and CDR2: SNHLY and FYNNEI. The V end lost 2 bases, the J end lost 3 bases, and 10 bases lay between the germline ends. The CDR3 extends over 14 amino acids. CDR3 protein: CASSEWAGEETQYF. The CDR3 DNA reads as TGTGCCAGCAGTGAATGGGCAGGGGAAGAGACCCAGTACTTC.

This clonotype appeared a few times. Germline is not matched at one junction end, which may reflect a read error. This CDR3 is CASSQDRGGSYEQYF. The CDR3 DNA is TGTGCCAGCAGCCAAGATAGGGGCGGCTCCTACGAGCAGTACTTC. The chain recombines TRBV4-1 with TRBJ2-7; D may be TRBD1 (5 bases). The CDR3 has 15 residues. CDR1 and CDR2 (germline): MGHRA, YSYEKL.

The genes are TRBV28 and TRBJ2-7; a possible D gene is TRBD2 (6 bases). Germline values: CDR1 MDHEN, CDR2 SYDVKM. Deletions cut 6 bases from V and 6 bases from J, with 15 bases between. The CDR3 has 13 residues. The CDR3 nucleotides are TGTGCCAGCAGCAAAACAAGGAGGGGCGAGCAGTACTTC. It is translated as CASSKTRRGEQYF.

The chain combines TRBV28 with TRBJ2-5, with D hard to call. The ends were cut back, 7 bases at V and 1 base at J, with 13 bases in the middle. CDR3 size: 14 residues. The V gene's germline CDR1 is MDHEN and CDR2 SYDVKM. CDR3 bases: TGTGCCAGCACTCCAGGATTGGTCCAAGAGACCCAGTACTTC. It yields the protein CASTPGLVQETQYF.

The J gene is TRBJ1-1, the V gene TRBV2; D is ambiguous. CDR1 is SNHLY and CDR2 is FYNNEI in the germline V gene. The CDR3 is 13 residues long. The V end lost 8 bases, the J end lost 0 bases, and 10 bases lay between the germline ends. CDR3 DNA: TGTGCCAGCGGATTAGCCTTGAACACTGAAGCTTTCTTT. It encodes CASGLALNTEAFF.

This rearrangement joins TRBV19 to TRBJ2-7; D is unclear. The V end was cut by 0 bases, the J end by 0 bases, with 6 bases between. CDR3 length equals 14 residues. The germline gives CDR1 LNHDA, CDR2 SQIVND (reference sequence). CDR3 sequence reads: CASSIEGSSYEQYF. The CDR3 DNA reads as TGTGCCAGTAGTATAGAGGGAAGCTCCTACGAGCAGTACTTC.